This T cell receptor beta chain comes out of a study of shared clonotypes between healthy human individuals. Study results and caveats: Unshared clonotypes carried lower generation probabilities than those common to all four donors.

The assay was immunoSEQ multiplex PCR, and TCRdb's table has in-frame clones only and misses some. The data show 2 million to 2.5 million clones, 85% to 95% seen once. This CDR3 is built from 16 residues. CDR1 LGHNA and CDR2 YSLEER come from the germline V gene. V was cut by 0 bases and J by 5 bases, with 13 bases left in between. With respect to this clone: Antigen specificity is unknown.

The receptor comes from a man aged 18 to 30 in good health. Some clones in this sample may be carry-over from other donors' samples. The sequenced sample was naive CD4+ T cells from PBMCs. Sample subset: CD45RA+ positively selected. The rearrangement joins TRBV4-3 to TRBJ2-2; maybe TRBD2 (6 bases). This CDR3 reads CASSQDLKGRTGELFF. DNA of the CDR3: TGCGCCAGCAGCCAAGATTTGAAGGGGAGGACCGGGGAGCTGTTTTTT.